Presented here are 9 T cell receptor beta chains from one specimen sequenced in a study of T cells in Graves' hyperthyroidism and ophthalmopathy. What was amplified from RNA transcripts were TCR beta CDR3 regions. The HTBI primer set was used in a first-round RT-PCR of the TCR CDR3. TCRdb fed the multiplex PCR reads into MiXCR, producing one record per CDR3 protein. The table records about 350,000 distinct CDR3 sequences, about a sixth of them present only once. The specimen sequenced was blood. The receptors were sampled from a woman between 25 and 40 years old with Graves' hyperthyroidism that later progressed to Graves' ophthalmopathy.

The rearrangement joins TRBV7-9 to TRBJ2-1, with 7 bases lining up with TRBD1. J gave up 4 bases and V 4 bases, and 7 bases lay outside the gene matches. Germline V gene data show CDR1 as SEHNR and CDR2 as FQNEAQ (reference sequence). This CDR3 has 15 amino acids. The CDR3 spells CASSSPGQTYNEQFF. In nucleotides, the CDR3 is TGTGCCAGCAGCTCCCCGGGACAGACTTACAATGAGCAGTTCTTC.

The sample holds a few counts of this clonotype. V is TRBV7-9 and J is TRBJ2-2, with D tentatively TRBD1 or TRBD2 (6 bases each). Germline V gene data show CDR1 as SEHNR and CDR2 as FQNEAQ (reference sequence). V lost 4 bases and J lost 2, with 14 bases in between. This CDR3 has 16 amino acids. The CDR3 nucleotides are TGTGCCAGCAGCTCCGAGGGGGGCAAAAACACCGGGGAGCTGTTTTTT. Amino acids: CASSSEGGKNTGELFF.

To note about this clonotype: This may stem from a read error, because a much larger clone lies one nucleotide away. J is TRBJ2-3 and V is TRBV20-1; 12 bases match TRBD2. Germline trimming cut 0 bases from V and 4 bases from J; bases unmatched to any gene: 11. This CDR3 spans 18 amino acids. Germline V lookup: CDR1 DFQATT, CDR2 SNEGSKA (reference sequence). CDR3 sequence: CSARDARLAGGEADTQYF. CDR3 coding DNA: TGCAGTGCTAGAGATGCCCGGCTAGCGGGGGGGGAGGCAGATACGCAGTATTTT.

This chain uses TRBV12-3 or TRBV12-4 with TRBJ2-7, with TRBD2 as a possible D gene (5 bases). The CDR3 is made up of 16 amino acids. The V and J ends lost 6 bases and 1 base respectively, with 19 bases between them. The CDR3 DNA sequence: TGTGCCAGCAGCCTCAAGAGGGCCCTCCCGTCCTACGAGCAGTACTTC. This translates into CASSLKRALPSYEQYF.

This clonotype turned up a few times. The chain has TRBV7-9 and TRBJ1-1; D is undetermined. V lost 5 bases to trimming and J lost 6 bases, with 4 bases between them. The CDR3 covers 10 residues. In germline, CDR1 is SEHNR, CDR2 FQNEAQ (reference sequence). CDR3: CASSGSEAFF. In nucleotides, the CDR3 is TGTGCCAGCAGCGGTTCTGAAGCTTTCTTT.

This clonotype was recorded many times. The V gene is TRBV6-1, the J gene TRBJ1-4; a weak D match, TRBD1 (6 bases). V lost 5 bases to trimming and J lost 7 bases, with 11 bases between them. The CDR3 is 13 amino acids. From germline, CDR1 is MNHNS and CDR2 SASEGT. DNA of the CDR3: TGTGCCAGCAGTTCGACAGGTGGTGAAAAACTGTTTTTT. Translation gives CASSSTGGEKLFF.

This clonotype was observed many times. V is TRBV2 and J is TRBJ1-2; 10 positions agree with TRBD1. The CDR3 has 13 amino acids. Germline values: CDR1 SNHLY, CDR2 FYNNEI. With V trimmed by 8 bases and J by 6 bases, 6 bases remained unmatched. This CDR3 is CASGTGVKNGYTF. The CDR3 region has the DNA TGTGCCAGCGGGACAGGGGTTAAGAATGGCTACACCTTC.

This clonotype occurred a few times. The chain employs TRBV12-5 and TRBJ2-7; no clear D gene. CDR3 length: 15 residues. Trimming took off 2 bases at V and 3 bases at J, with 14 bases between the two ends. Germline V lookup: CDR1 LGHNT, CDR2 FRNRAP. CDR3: CASGLPSGLYYEQYF. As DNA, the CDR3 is TGTGCTAGTGGTTTGCCGTCCGGGCTATACTACGAGCAGTACTTC.

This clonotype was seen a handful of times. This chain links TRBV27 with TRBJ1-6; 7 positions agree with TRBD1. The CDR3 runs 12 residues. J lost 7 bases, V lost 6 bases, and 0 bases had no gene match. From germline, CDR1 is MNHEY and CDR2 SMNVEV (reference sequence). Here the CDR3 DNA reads TGTGCCAGCAGGACAGGGAATTCACCCCTCCACTTT. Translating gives CASRTGNSPLHF.